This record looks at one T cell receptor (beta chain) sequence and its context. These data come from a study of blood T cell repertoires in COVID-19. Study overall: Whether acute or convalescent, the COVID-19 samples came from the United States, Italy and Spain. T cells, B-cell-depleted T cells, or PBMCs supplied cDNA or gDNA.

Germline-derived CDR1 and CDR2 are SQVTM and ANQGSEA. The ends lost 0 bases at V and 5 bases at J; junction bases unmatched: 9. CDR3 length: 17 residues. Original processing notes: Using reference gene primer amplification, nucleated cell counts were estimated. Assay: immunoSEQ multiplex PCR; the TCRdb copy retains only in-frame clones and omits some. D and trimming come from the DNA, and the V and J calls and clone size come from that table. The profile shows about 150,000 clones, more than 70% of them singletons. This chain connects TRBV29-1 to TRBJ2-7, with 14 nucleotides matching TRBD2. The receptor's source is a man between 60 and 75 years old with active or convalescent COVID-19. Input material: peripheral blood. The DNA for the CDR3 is TGCAGCGTTGAAGAGGTGACTAGCGGGAGGGCCCTCGACGAGCAGTACTTC. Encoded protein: CSVEEVTSGRALDEQYF.